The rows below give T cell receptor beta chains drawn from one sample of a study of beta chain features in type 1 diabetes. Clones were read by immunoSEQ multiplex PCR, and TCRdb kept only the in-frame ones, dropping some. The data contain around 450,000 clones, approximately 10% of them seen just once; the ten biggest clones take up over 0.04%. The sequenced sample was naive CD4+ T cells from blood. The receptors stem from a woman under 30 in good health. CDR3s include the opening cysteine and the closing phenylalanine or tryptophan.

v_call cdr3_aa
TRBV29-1 CSAAPSAGGYNEQFF
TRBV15 CATSRRPGGEKLFF
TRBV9 CASSAATGAYSGYTF
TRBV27 CASSNGIGPDAF
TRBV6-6 CASSYIVRGQETQYF
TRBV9 CASSRNVAGPRETQYF
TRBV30 CAWSGDRGLNTEAFF
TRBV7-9 CASSSGQGVQPQHF
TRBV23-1 CATTIGRVEKLFF
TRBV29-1 CSVFLAGGLKNIQYF
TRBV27 CASSFDAFF
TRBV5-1 CASSFDRGPEAFF
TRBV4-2 CASSQDVRGELFF
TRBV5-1 CASSSDSSGNTIYF
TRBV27 CASSWGHPSYNEQFF
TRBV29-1 CSDTGTSKDEQFF
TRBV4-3 CASSQELGYNYGYTF
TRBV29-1 CSVAMSGRGQKRETQYF
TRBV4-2 CASSPRASGPPFSEQFF
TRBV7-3 CASSLTLGGEEQFF
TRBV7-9 CASSLGVADTQYF
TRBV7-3 CASSSPDVDTQYF
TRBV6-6 CASSPGLAKNIQYF
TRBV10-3 CAINSGSTDTQYF
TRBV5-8 CASSFRVNQETQYF
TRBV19 CASRQMGSTEAFF
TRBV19 CASSLLPGQGYNEQFF
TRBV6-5 CASRRGGAGELFF
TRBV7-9 CASSRPGTGANVLTF
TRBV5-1 CASSLAVNTEAFF
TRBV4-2 CASSQDSLSSYNEQFF
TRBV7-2 CASSLTGGPDTQYF
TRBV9 CASSVGQGTLGTQYF
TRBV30 CAWSGRLSGANVLTF
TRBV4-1 CASSQFWTGNNEQFF
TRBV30 CAWSVVLSGQFF
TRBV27 CASRYYNEQFF
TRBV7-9 CASSLDTGYSEAFF
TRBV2 CASSEMVLNTEAFF
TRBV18 CASSPTGPLGYTF
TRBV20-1 CSATAGGGYTF
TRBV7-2 CASSSGTAKNYGYTF
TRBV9 CASSVVGTSGNNEQFF
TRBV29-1 CSVVAHNEKLFF
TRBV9 CASSLSGLAATNEQFF
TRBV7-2 CASSRTAAYEQYF
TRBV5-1 CASRATSGEQFF
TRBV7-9 CASSLGTAGNTIYF
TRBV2 CASSERGLDTQYF
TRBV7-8 CASRLYRAETQYF
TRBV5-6 CASSLIGQPVTMEYF
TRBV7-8 CASSHKPGTRKHNEQFF
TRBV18 CASSVTGDQPQHF
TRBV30 CAWGKYEQYF
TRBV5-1 CASSLDRGLWNEQFF
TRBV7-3 CASSLLGTSLNNEQFF